The clone carrying this T cell receptor (beta chain) was recorded at least ten times. Its target is not known. TCRdb processed the RACE reads anew with MiXCR; each CDR3 protein has one entry. The repertoire holds about 40,000 distinct CDR3 sequences, 10% to 13% seen once, with about 6% in the top ten. As for time point: pre-sensitization, week 0. Noted treatment: therapeutic diphenylcyclopropenone sensitization with weekly scalp DPC. Patients had alopecia, were aged 18 to 70, and were not pregnant. This sample stems from a study of human T cells and chemical hapten exposure. Study context: Minor pooled library volume differences mainly drove per-sample TCR yield variation. Whole-study findings and limits: Since the donors had alopecia, their immune response may not be the same as that of healthy people. Expanded TCR counts at PT1 were positively correlated with the patch test score.

The CDR3 contains 13 residues. The V end was cut by 3 bases, the J end by 8 bases, with 13 bases between. The germline V gene encodes CDR1 KGHSH and CDR2 LQKENI. The gene calls are TRBV18 and TRBJ1-2; the D is unclear. This clonotype was sampled from a man aged 25-40 years with alopecia areata. Some clones in this sample may be carry-over from other donors' samples. The starting material was whole blood, obtained in connection with sensitization to the hapten diphenylcyclopropenone (DPC). CDR3 sequence: CASSPKPPYGYTF. CDR3 bases: TGTGCCAGCTCACCCAAACCCCCGTACGGCTACACCTTC.